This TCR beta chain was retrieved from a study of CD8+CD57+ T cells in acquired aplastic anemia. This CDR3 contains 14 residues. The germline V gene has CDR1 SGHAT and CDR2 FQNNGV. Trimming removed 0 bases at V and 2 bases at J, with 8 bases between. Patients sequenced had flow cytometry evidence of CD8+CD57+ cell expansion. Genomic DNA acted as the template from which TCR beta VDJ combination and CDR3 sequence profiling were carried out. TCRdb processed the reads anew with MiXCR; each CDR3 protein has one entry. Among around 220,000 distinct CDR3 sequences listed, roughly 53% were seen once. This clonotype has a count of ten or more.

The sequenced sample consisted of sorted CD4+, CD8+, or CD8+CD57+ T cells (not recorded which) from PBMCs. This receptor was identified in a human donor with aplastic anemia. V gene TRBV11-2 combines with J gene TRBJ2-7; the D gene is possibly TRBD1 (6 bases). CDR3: CASSLEPGAYEQYF. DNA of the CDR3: TGTGCCAGCAGCTTAGAACCAGGGGCCTACGAGCAGTACTTC.